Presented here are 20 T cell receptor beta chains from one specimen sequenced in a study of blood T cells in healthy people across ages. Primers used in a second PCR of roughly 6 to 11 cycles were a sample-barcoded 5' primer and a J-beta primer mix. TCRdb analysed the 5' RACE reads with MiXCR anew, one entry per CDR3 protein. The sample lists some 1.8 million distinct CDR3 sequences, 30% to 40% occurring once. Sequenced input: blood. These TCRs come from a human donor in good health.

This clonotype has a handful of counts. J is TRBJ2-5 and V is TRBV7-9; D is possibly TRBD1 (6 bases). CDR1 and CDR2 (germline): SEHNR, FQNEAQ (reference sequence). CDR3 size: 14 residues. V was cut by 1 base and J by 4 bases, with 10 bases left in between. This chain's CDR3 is CASSLGTDRETQYF. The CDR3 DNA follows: TGTGCCAGCAGCTTAGGGACAGATAGAGAGACCCAGTACTTC.

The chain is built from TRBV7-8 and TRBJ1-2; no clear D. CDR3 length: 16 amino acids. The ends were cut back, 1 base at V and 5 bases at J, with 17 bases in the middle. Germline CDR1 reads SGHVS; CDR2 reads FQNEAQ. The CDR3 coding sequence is TGTGCCAGCAGCTTAGGCACACATCTTTCTCCTTATGGCTACACCTTC. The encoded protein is CASSLGTHLSPYGYTF.

Here the CDR3 DNA reads TGTGCCAGCAGCGACAGGGGTGGTAATGAAAAACTGTTTTTT. Its protein product is CASSDRGGNEKLFF. The chain is built from TRBV12-3 or TRBV12-4 and TRBJ1-4; 8 bases line up with TRBD1. This CDR3 is 14 amino acids long. The ends lost 6 bases at V and 4 bases at J; junction bases unmatched: 4.

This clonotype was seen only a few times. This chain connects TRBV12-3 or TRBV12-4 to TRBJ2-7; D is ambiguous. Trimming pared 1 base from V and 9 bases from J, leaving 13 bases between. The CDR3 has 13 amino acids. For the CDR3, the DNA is TGTGCCAGCAGTTTAGGTGCAGGAACCGGGCAGTACTTC. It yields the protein CASSLGAGTGQYF.

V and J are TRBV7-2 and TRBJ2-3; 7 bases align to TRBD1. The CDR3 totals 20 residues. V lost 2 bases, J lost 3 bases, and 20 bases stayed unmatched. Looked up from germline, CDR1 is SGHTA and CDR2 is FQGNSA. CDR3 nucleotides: TGTGCCAGCAGCTTAATTACGACAGGGTATTGGGGTTGGGGAACAGATACGCAGTATTTT. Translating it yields CASSLITTGYWGWGTDTQYF.

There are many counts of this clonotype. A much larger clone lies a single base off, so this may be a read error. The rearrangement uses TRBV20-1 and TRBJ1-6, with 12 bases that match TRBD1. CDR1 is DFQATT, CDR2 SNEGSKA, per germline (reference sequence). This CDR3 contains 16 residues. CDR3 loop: CSARAGQGAEASPRHF. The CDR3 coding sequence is TGCAGTGCTAGGGCGGGACAGGGGGCTGAGGCTTCACCCCGCCACTTT.

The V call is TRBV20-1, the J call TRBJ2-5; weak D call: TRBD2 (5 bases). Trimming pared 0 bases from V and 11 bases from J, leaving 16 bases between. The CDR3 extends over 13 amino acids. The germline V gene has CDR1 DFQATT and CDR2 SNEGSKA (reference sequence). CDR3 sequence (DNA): TGCAGTGCTAGAGATCCCCGAGGGCCAGAGCAGTACTTC. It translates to CSARDPRGPEQYF.

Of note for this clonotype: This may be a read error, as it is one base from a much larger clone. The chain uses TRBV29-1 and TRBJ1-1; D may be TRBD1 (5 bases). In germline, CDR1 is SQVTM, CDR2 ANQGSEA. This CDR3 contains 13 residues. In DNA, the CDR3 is TGCAGCGCTGAATTACTCGGGGGCACTGAAGCTTTCTTT. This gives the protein CSAELLGGTEAFF.

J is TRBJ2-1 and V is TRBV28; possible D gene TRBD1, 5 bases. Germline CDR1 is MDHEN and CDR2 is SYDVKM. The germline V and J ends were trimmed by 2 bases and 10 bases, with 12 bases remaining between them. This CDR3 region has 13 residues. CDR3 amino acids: CASSLEGVREQFF. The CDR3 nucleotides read TGTGCCAGCAGTTTAGAAGGGGTAAGGGAGCAGTTCTTC. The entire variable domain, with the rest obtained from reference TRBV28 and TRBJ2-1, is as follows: DVKVTQSSRYLVKRTGEKVFLECVQDMDHENMFWYRQDPGLGLRLIYFSYDVKMKEKGDIPEGYSVSREKKERFSLILESASTNQTSMYLCASSLEGVREQFFGPGTRLTVL.

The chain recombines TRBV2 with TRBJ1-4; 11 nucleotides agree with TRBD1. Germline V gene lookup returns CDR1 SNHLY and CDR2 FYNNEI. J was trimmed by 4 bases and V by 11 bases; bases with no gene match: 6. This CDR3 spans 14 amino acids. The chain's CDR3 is CAGGQGAFNEKLFF. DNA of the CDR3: TGTGCCGGTGGACAGGGGGCATTTAATGAAAAACTGTTTTTT. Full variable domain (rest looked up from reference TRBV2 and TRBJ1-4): EPEVTQTPSHQVTQMGQEVILRCVPISNHLYFYWYRQILGQKVEFLVSFYNNEISEKSEIFDDQFSVERPDGSNFTLKIRSTKLEDSAMYFCAGGQGAFNEKLFFGSGTQLSVL.

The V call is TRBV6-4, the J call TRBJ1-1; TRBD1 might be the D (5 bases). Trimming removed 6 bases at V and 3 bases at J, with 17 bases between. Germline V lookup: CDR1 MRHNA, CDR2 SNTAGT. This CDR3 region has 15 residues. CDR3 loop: CASSIREKGDTEAFF. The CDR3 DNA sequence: TGTGCCAGCAGCATCCGGGAAAAAGGGGACACTGAAGCTTTCTTT.

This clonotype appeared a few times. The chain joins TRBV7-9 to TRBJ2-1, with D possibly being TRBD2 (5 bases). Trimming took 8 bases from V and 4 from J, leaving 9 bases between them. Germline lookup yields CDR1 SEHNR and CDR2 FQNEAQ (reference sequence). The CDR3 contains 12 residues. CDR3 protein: CASLEGYNEQFF. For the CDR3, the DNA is TGTGCCAGCCTCGAGGGATACAATGAGCAGTTCTTC.

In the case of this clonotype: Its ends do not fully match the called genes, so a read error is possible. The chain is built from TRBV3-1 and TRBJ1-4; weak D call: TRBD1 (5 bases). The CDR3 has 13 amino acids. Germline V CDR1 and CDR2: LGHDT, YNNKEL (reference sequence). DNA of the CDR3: TGTGCCCGCAGCCCCGGAGGGGTGGCGCGACTGTTTTTT. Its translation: CARSPGGVARLFF. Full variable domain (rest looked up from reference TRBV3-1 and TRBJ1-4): DTAVSQTPKYLVTQMGNDKSIKCEQNLGHDTMYWYKQDSKKFLKIMFSYNNKELIINETVPNRFSPKSPDKAHLNLHINSLELGDSAVYFCARSPGGVARLFFGSGTQLSVL.

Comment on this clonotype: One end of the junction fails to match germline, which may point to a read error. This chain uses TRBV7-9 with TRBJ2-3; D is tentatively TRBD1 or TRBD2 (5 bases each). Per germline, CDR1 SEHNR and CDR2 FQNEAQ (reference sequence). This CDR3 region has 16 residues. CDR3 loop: CTSSFGGTHGTDTQYF. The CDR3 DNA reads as TGTACCAGCAGCTTTGGGGGTACCCACGGCACAGATACGCAGTATTTT.

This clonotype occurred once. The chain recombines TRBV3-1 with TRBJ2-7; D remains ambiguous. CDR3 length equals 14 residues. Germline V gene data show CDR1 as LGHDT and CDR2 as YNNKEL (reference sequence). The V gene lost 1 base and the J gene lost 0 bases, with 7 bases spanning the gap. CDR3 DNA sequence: TGTGCCAGCAGCCAAGTTCCGCTCTCCTACGAGCAGTACTTC. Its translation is CASSQVPLSYEQYF.

As DNA, the CDR3 is TGCGCCAGCAGCTGGTCCGGGACGCCTACAGATACGCAGTATTTT. Translation: CASSWSGTPTDTQYF. The chain uses TRBV5-1 and TRBJ2-3, with D perhaps TRBD1 or TRBD2 (5 bases each). From germline, CDR1 is SGHRS and CDR2 YFSETQ. The CDR3 spans 15 residues. Trimming removed 3 bases at V and 3 bases at J, with 14 bases between. Using reference TRBV5-1 and TRBJ2-3 for the parts outside the CDR3, the full variable domain is KAGVTQTPRYLIKTRGQQVTLSCSPISGHRSVSWYQQTPGQGLQFLFEYFSETQRNKGNFPGRFSGRQFSNSRSEMNVSTLELGDSALYLCASSWSGTPTDTQYFGPGTRLTVL.

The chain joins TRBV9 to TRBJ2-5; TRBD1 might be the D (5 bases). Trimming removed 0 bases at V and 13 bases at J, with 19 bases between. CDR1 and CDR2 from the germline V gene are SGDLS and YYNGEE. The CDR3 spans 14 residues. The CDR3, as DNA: TGTGCCAGCAGCGTAGAGGGGCAGCTCTACGAGCGGTACTTC. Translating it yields CASSVEGQLYERYF.

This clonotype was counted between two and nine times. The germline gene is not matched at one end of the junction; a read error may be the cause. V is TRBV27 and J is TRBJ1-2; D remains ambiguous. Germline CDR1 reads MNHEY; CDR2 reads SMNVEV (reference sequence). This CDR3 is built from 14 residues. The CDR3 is CASSLTGSSYDYTF. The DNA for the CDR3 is TGTGCCAGCAGTTTAACGGGGTCCAGCTATGACTACACCTTC.

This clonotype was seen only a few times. The CDR3: CASSLEPVRAGWETQYF. In nucleotides, the CDR3 is TGTGCCAGCAGCTTAGAGCCAGTCAGGGCCGGCTGGGAGACCCAGTACTTC. J is TRBJ2-5 and V is TRBV7-6, with D possibly being TRBD1 (5 bases). V gave up 1 base and J gave up 5 bases, with 20 bases separating them. The germline V gene has CDR1 SGHVS and CDR2 FNYEAQ. The CDR3 is made up of 17 amino acids.

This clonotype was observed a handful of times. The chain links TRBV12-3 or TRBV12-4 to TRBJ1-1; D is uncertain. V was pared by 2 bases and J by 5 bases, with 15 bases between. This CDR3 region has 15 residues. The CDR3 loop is CASSLSWVGNTEAFF. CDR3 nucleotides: TGTGCCAGCAGTTTAAGTTGGGTAGGGAATACTGAAGCTTTCTTT.